The clone carrying this T cell receptor (beta chain) was seen a handful of times. This specimen belongs to a study of human T cells and chemical hapten exposure. Each CDR3 protein is one row after TCRdb ran MiXCR on the RACE reads. The sample includes some 38,000 distinct CDR3 sequences, about 7.4% seen only once; the top ten take around 1.4%. This CDR3 has 17 residues. Germline V CDR1 and CDR2: SNHLY, FYNNEI. Trimming cost V 6 bases and J 4 bases, with 21 bases left between them. The sample's time point: pre-sensitization, week 0. Regarding treatment: therapeutic diphenylcyclopropenone sensitization with weekly scalp DPC. The study drew its donors from alopecia patients who were 18 to 70 years old and suitable for DPC.

J is TRBJ2-2 and V is TRBV2, with D perhaps given as TRBD1 or TRBD2 (5 bases each). The receptor's source is a woman between 45 and 65 years old with alopecia areata. Some clones in this sample may be carry-over from other donors' samples. The sample in question was whole blood, obtained in connection with sensitization to the hapten diphenylcyclopropenone (DPC). CDR3 sequence reads: CASSPGRTTPGTGELFF. DNA of the CDR3: TGTGCCAGCAGCCCGGGACGAACAACACCGGGCACCGGGGAGCTGTTTTTT.